The 5 T cell receptor beta chains below come from one sample, sequenced in a study of blood T cells in healthy people across ages. With a J-beta primer mix and a sample-barcoded 5' primer, a second PCR ran about 7 to 12 cycles. A single record per CDR3 protein comes from TCRdb applying MiXCR to the 5' RACE reads. Among hundreds of thousands of distinct CDR3 sequences, around 42% were seen once, and the ten largest hold about a fifth. The sample taken for sequencing was blood. All receptors come from a man aged 60 to 69 in good health.

The chain uses TRBV4-3 and TRBJ2-5; D call uncertain. This CDR3 is built from 15 residues. The germline CDR1 and CDR2 sequences are LGHNA and YSLEER. The V end was cut by 6 bases, the J end by 4 bases, with 18 bases between. The CDR3 sequence is CASSPAKRVRETQYF. The CDR3, as DNA: TGCGCCAGCAGTCCCGCGAAAAGGGTTCGAGAGACCCAGTACTTC.

In this sample, this clonotype turned up a few times. This chain joins TRBV20-1 and TRBJ2-7; unclear D gene. This CDR3 has 14 residues. Germline V gives CDR1 DFQATT, CDR2 SNEGSKA (reference sequence). The V end was cut by 1 base, the J end by 2 bases, with 12 bases between. CDR3 coding DNA: TGCAGTGCTAGAGTTTCATCTTACCCCTACGAGCAGTACTTC. This sequence encodes CSARVSSYPYEQYF.

The J gene is TRBJ2-6, the V gene TRBV20-1; 8 bases fit TRBD2. Germline V gene lookup returns CDR1 DFQATT and CDR2 SNEGSKA (reference sequence). The CDR3 covers 15 residues. Unmatched junction bases numbered 5, after V lost 6 bases and J lost 1 base. CDR3 loop: CSAAPGGSGANVLTF. CDR3 DNA sequence: TGCAGTGCCGCCCCGGGGGGGTCTGGGGCCAACGTCCTGACTTTC.

This chain connects TRBV12-3 or TRBV12-4 to TRBJ2-5, with 10 bases that match TRBD1. This CDR3 is built from 14 residues. With 5 bases clipped from V and 5 bases from J, the junction kept 5 bases outside the gene matches. CDR3 nucleotides: TGTGCCAGCAGTCAGACAGGGGGCGCGGAGACCCAGTACTTC. The encoded protein is CASSQTGGAETQYF.

The rearrangement joins TRBV5-1 to TRBJ1-5; D gene uncertain. The V and J ends lost 7 bases and 0 bases respectively, with 17 bases between them. Germline assignment: CDR1 SGHRS and CDR2 YFSETQ. The CDR3 extends over 16 amino acids. CDR3 sequence: CASSGDDSNSNQPQHF. CDR3 nucleotide sequence: TGCGCCAGCTCAGGAGACGATAGCAATAGCAATCAGCCCCAGCATTTT.